This TCR beta chain was identified in a study of kidney transplant recipient with SARS-CoV-2 infection. V lost 6 bases and J lost 8; bases outside the gene matches: 6. CDR1 MNHEY and CDR2 SVGAGI come from the germline V gene. The CDR3 consists of 12 residues. MiXCR, applied by TCRdb to the reads, yields one record per CDR3 protein. Of 200,000 to 300,000 distinct CDR3 sequences listed, 29% were seen once; the top ten hold roughly 7%. This clonotype was counted many times. The sequence was obtained from a young adult male patient who had COVID-19 and was a kidney transplant recipient. The graft donor may be the source of some T cells. Source: a blood sample, taken at baseline and around day 120 from a kidney transplant recipient. The J gene is TRBJ1-2, the V gene TRBV6-5; 7 nucleotides align to TRBD1. The CDR3 DNA reads as TGTGCCAGCAGCCCAGGGGGAAACGGCTACACCTTC. Protein product: CASSPGGNGYTF.